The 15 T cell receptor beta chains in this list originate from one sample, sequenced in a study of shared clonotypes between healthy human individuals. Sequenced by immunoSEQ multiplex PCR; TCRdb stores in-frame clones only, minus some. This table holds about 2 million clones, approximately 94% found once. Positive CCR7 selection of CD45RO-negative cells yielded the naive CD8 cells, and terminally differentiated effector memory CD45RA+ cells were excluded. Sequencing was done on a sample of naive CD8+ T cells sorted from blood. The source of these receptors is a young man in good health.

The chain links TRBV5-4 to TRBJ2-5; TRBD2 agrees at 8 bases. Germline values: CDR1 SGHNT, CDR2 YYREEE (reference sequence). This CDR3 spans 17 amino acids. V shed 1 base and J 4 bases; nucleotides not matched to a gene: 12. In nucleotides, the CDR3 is TGTGCCAGCAGCTTGTGGTTGGGACTAGAGCCAGTAGAGACCCAGTACTTC. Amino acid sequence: CASSLWLGLEPVETQYF.

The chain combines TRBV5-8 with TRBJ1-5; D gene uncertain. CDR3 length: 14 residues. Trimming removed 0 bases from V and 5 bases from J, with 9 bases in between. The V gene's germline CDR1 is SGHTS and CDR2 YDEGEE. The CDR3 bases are TGTGCCAGCAGCTTGGAAGTAGGGCATCAGCCCCAGCATTTT. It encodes CASSLEVGHQPQHF.

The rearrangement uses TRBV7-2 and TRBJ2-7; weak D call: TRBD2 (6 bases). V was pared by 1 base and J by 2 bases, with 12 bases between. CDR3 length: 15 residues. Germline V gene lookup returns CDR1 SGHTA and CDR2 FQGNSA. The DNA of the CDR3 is TGTGCCAGCAGCTTAGTCCCACAGCGGGCCTACGAGCAGTACTTC. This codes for CASSLVPQRAYEQYF.

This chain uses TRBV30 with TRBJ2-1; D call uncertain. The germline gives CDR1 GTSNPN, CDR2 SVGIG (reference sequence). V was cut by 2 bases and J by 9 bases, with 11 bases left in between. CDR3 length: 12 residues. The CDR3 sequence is CAWSPRMGEQFF. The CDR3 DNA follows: TGTGCCTGGAGTCCGAGAATGGGTGAGCAGTTCTTC.

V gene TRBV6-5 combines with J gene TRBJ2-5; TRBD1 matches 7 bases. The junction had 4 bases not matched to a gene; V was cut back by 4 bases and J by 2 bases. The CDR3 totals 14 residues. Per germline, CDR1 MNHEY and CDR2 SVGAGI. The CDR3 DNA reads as TGTGCCAGCAGTTTTACAGGGGAGCAAGAGACCCAGTACTTC. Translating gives CASSFTGEQETQYF.

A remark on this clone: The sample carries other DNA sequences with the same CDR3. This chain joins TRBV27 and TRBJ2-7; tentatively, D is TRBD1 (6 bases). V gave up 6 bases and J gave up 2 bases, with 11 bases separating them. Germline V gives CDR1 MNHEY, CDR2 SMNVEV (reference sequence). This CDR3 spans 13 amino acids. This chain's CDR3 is CASSRGETYEQYF. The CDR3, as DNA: TGTGCCAGCAGCAGGGGCGAAACCTACGAGCAGTACTTC.

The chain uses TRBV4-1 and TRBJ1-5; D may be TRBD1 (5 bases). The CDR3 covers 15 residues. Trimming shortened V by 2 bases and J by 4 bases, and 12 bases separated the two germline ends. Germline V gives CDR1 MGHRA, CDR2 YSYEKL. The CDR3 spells CASSQTGVPNQPQHF. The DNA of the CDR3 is TGCGCCAGCAGCCAAACGGGGGTCCCGAATCAGCCCCAGCATTTT.

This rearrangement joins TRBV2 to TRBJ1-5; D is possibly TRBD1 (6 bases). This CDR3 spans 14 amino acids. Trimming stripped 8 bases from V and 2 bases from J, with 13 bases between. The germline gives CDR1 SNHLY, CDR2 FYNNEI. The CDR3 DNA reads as TGTGCCAGCTTACAGGGCTACGGCAATCAGCCCCAGCATTTT. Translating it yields CASLQGYGNQPQHF.

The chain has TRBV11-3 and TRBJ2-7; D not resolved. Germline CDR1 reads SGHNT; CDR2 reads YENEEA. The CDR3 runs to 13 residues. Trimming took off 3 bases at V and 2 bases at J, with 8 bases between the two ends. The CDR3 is CASSFHTTYEQYF. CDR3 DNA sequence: TGTGCCAGCAGCTTTCACACCACCTACGAGCAGTACTTC.

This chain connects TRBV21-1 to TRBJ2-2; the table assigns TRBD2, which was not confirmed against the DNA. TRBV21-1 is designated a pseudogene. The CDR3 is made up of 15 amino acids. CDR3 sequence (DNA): TGTGCCAGCAGCAGGCGGGGGGGCAACACCGGGGAGCTGTTTTTT. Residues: CASSRRGGNTGELFF.

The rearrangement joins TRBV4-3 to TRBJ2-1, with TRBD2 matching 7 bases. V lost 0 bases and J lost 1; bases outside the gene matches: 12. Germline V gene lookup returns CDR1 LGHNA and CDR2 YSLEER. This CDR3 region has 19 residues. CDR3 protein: CASSQDGGFSGLSYNEQFF. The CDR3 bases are TGCGCCAGCAGCCAAGATGGGGGTTTTAGCGGGCTATCCTACAATGAGCAGTTCTTC.

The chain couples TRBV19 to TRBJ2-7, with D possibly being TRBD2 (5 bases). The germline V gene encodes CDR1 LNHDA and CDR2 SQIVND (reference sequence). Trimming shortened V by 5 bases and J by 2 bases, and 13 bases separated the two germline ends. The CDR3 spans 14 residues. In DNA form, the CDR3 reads TGTGCCAGTAGTCAGCCAGGACTGACCTACGAGCAGTACTTC. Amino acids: CASSQPGLTYEQYF.

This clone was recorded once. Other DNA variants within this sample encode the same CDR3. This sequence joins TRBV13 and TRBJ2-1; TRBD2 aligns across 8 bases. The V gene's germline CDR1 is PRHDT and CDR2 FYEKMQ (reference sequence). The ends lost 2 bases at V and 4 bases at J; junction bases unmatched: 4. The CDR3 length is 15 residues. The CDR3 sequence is CASSLTGGGYNEQFF. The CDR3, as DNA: TGTGCCAGCAGCTTAACGGGAGGGGGTTACAATGAGCAGTTCTTC.

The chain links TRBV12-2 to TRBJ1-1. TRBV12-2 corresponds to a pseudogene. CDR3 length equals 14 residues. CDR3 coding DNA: TGTGCAAGTCGCTTAGCCTCCGGTTTTAAGGGAGCTTTCTTT. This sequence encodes CASRLASGFKGAFF.

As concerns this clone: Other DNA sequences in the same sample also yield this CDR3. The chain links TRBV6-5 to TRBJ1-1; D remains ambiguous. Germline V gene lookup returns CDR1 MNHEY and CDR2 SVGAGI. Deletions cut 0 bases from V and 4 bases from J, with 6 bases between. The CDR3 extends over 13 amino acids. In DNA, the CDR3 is TGTGCCAGCAGTTACTCGGGAGTCACTGAAGCTTTCTTT. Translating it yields CASSYSGVTEAFF.